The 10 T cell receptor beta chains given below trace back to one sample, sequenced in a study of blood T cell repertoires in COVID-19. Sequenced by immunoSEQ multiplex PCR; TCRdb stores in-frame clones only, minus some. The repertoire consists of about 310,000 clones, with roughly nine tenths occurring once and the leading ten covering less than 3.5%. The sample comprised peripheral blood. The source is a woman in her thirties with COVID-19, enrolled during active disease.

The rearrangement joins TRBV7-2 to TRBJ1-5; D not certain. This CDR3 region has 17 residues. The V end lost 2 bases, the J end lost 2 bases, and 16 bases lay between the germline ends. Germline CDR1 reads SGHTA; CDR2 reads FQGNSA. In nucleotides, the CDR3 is TGTGCCAGCAGCTTAACGGGGTGGGGATTAGGCAATCAGCCCCAGCATTTT. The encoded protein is CASSLTGWGLGNQPQHF.

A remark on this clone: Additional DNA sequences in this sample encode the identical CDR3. The CDR3 nucleotides read TGCGCCAGCAGCTTGGGCGGGGTGAGCAATCAGCCCCAGCATTTT. Encoded protein: CASSLGGVSNQPQHF. The rearrangement uses TRBV5-1 and TRBJ1-5; D not resolved. The V gene's germline CDR1 is SGHRS and CDR2 YFSETQ. The ends were cut back, 0 bases at V and 1 base at J, with 8 bases in the middle. CDR3 size: 15 residues.

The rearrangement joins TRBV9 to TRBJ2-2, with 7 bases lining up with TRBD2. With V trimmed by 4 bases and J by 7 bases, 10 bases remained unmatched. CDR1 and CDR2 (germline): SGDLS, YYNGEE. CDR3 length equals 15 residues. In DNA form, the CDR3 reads TGTGCCAGCAGCCCCCCCGGACTAGGCGACGGGGAGCTGTTTTTT. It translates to CASSPPGLGDGELFF.

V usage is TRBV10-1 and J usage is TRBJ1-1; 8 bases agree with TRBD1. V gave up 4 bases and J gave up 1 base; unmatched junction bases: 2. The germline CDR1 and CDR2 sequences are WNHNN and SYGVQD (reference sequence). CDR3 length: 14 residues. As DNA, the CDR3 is TGCGCCAGCAGTGGGACAGGGAGGAACACTGAAGCTTTCTTT. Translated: CASSGTGRNTEAFF.

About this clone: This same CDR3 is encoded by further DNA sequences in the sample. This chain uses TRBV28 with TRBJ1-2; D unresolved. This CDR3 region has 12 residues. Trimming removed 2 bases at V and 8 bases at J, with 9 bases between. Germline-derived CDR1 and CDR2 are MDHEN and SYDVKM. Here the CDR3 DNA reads TGTGCCAGCAGTTTAACCGGGTACGGCTACACCTTC. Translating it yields CASSLTGYGYTF.

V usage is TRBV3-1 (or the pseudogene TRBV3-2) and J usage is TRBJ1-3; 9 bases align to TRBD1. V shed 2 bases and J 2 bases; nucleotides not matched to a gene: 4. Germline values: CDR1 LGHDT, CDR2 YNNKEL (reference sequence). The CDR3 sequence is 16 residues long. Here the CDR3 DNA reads TGTGCCAGCAGCCAACTCGGACAGGGGACTGGAAACACCATATATTTT. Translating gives CASSQLGQGTGNTIYF.

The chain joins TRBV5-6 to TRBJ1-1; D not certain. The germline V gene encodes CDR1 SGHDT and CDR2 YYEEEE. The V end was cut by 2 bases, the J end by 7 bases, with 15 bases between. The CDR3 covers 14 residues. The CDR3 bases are TGTGCCAGCAGCTTTTTCGGCATCCCAGGTGAAGCTTTCTTT. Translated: CASSFFGIPGEAFF.

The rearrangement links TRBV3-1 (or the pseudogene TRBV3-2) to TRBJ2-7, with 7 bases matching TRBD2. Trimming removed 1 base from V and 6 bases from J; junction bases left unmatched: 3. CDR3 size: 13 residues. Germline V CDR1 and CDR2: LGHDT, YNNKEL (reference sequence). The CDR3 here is CASSQGDYGEQYF. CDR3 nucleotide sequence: TGTGCCAGCAGCCAAGGGGACTATGGCGAGCAGTACTTC.

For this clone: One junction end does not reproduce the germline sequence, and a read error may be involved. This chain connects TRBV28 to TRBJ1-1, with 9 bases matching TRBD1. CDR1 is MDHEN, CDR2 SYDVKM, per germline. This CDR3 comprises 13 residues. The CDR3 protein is CASSSRDRETPNF. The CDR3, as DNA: TGTGCCAGCAGTTCCCGGGACAGGGAGACCCCGAACTTT.

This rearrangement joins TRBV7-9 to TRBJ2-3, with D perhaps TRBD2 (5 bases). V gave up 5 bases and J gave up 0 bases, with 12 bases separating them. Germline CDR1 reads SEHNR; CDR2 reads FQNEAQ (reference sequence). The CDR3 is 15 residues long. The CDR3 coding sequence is TGTGCCAGCAGCCCCCTAGGCGGGAGCACAGATACGCAGTATTTT. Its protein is CASSPLGGSTDTQYF.